What follows are 25 T cell receptor beta chains derived from one specimen sequenced in a study of cytomegalovirus exposure and HLA in healthy donors (dated by TCRdb to 2016 to 2017). The method behind the library was the immunoSEQ multiplex PCR assay. Not all clones reach the TCRdb copy of this immuneACCESS table, which keeps in-frame sequences only. Checked studies attribute under half of the gap to unresolved V genes and leave the rest unexplained. The sample data list some 240,000 clones, and 83% of these were observed just once. The ten largest make up around 5.6% of the sample. Material: PBMCs. Receptors originate from a woman in her late teens or twenties in good health and CMV-seronegative.

The V call is TRBV7-9, the J call TRBJ1-1; TRBD1 is a possible D gene (6 bases). Germline CDR1 is SEHNR and CDR2 is FQNEAQ (reference sequence). V lost 8 bases to trimming and J lost 3 bases, with 13 bases between them. The CDR3 totals 13 residues. CDR3 sequence: CASQIYRDTEAFF. Written as DNA, the CDR3 is TGTGCCAGCCAAATTTACAGGGACACTGAAGCTTTCTTT.

The rearrangement uses TRBV7-2 and TRBJ2-1; TRBD1 might be the D (7 bases). CDR1 is SGHTA, CDR2 FQGNSA, per germline. Trimming cost V 11 bases and J 8 bases, with 10 bases left between them. This CDR3 is built from 10 residues. The CDR3 loop reads CAAGQYEQFF. The CDR3 nucleotides read TGTGCCGCGGGACAGTATGAGCAGTTCTTC.

The genes are TRBV6-5 and TRBJ1-2; D ambiguous. Germline loops: CDR1 MNHEY, CDR2 SVGAGI. The germline V and J ends were trimmed by 2 bases and 5 bases, with 3 bases remaining between them. The CDR3 spans 11 residues. CDR3 coding DNA: TGTGCCAGCAGTTACGGGTATGGCTACACCTTC. This encodes CASSYGYGYTF.

The chain is built from TRBV30 and TRBJ1-4; D gene uncertain. V lost 0 bases to trimming and J lost 5 bases, with 7 bases between them. Germline V gene data show CDR1 as GTSNPN and CDR2 as SVGIG (reference sequence). This CDR3 region has 13 residues. The DNA of the CDR3 is TGTGCCTGGAGTGTAGGAGGGAATGAAAAACTGTTTTTT. Translated, it gives CAWSVGGNEKLFF.

J is TRBJ1-4 and V is TRBV19; no definite D call. Per the germline V gene, CDR1 is LNHDA and CDR2 is SQIVND (reference sequence). The ends were cut back, 8 bases at V and 3 bases at J, with 7 bases in the middle. The CDR3 spans 12 residues. The DNA of the CDR3 is TGTGCCAGTGCGACACCTAATGAAAAACTGTTTTTT. Translating gives CASATPNEKLFF.

This chain connects TRBV19 to TRBJ2-1; 10 positions match TRBD2. Germline V gene sequence: CDR1 LNHDA, CDR2 SQIVND (reference sequence). This CDR3 comprises 14 residues. J was trimmed by 7 bases and V by 10 bases; bases with no gene match: 10. The CDR3 is CATRGLAGDNEQFF. The CDR3 bases are TGTGCCACCCGGGGGCTAGCGGGGGATAATGAGCAGTTCTTC.

The rearrangement joins TRBV11-2 to TRBJ2-7, with 12 nucleotides matching TRBD2. Germline CDR1 is SGHAT and CDR2 is FQNNGV. After removal of 1 base from V and 4 bases from J, the junction contained 8 bases not matched to a gene. This CDR3 has 17 residues. The CDR3 DNA reads TGTGCCAGCAGCTTAGGGCCTAGCGGGAGGGCCAGGTACGAGCAGTACTTC. Amino acids: CASSLGPSGRARYEQYF.

The gene calls are TRBV28 and TRBJ1-5; 9 bases line up with TRBD1. The ends lost 10 bases at V and 2 bases at J; junction bases unmatched: 12. This CDR3 comprises 16 residues. Germline V gene lookup returns CDR1 MDHEN and CDR2 SYDVKM. The CDR3 nucleotides are TGTGCCACCCGGGGACAGGGCGGTGTAGGCAATCAGCCCCAGCATTTT. The encoded protein is CATRGQGGVGNQPQHF.

The chain employs TRBV5-4 and TRBJ1-2, with TRBD1 matching over 7 bases. V dropped 3 bases and J dropped 8; count of bases not matched to a gene: 7. The CDR3 has 13 residues. Germline-derived CDR1 and CDR2 are SGHNT and YYREEE (reference sequence). The CDR3 region is CASSYDRVEGYTF. DNA of the CDR3: TGTGCCAGCAGCTACGACAGGGTAGAGGGCTACACCTTC.

The chain is built from TRBV2 and TRBJ2-4; 7 bases are a match to TRBD2. The germline CDR1 and CDR2 sequences are SNHLY and FYNNEI. V lost 1 base and J lost 7; bases outside the gene matches: 4. The CDR3 totals 14 residues. The CDR3 region has the DNA TGTGCCAGCAGTGAAGGACTAGCCTCTAACATTCAGTACTTC. It yields the protein CASSEGLASNIQYF.

The rearrangement links TRBV29-1 to TRBJ1-5; D gene unclear. Per the germline V gene, CDR1 is SQVTM and CDR2 is ANQGSEA. The CDR3 is 13 amino acids. Deletions cut 4 bases from V and 11 bases from J, with 18 bases between. The CDR3 protein is CSVVLTASMAQHF. In DNA form, the CDR3 reads TGCAGCGTTGTCCTCACAGCCTCTATGGCCCAGCATTTT. Looking up the rest from reference TRBV29-1 and TRBJ1-5 gives the full variable domain: SAVISQKPSRDICQRGTSLTIQCQVDSQVTMMFWYRQQPGQSLTLIATANQGSEATYESGFVIDKFPISRPNLTFSTLTVSNMSPEDSSIYLCSVVLTASMAQHFGDGTRLSIL.

This chain connects TRBV29-1 to TRBJ2-3; maybe TRBD1 (5 bases). CDR1 SQVTM and CDR2 ANQGSEA come from the germline V gene. CDR3 length equals 14 residues. Trimming took off 3 bases at V and 1 base at J, with 11 bases between the two ends. The DNA of the CDR3 is TGCAGCGTTGATAGGGGCCGCGGCACAGATACGCAGTATTTT. Protein product: CSVDRGRGTDTQYF.

The chain links TRBV6-1 to TRBJ2-1, with D hard to call. Deletions cut 6 bases from V and 9 bases from J, with 15 bases between. Germline values: CDR1 MNHNS, CDR2 SASEGT. The CDR3 length is 13 residues. CDR3 bases: TGTGCCAGCAGACCGGACGTTTTGAGTGAGCAGTTCTTC. Translating gives CASRPDVLSEQFF.

The sample holds many counts of this clone. The sample carries other DNA sequences with the same CDR3. This chain joins TRBV7-3 and TRBJ1-5, with TRBD1 identical over 8 bases. Germline CDR1 reads SGHTA; CDR2 reads FQGTGA. The CDR3 extends over 13 amino acids. V was clipped by 5 bases and J by 6 bases; unmatched bases: 3. For the CDR3, the DNA is TGTGCCAGCAGCCCACAGGGGGGTCAGCCCCAGCATTTT. It specifies CASSPQGGQPQHF.

The DNA of the CDR3 is TGTGCCAGTAGTGGTAATGGCAGGGGAGGGTTCGATGAGCAGTTCTTC. It encodes CASSGNGRGGFDEQFF. The chain is built from TRBV19 and TRBJ2-1; D is possibly TRBD2 (7 bases). The CDR3 is 16 residues long. Trimming took 5 bases from V and 8 from J, leaving 22 bases between them. CDR1 LNHDA and CDR2 SQIVND come from the germline V gene (reference sequence).

This clone was seen a handful of times. The chain has TRBV5-4 and TRBJ2-7, with no clear D. V lost 6 bases, J lost 2 bases, and 15 bases lay in between. Per germline, CDR1 SGHNT and CDR2 YYREEE (reference sequence). CDR3 size: 14 residues. CDR3: CASIAMANPYEQYF. In DNA, the CDR3 is TGTGCCAGCATTGCTATGGCTAACCCCTACGAGCAGTACTTC.

The chain employs TRBV5-6 and TRBJ2-7; D assignment may be TRBD1 or TRBD2 (5 bases each). Trimming shortened V by 4 bases and J by 3 bases, and 20 bases separated the two germline ends. CDR3 length: 16 residues. CDR1 and CDR2 (germline): SGHDT, YYEEEE. CDR3 bases: TGTGCCAGCAGCCCTGGGCCCATCGGGACGTTCTACGAGCAGTACTTC. It encodes CASSPGPIGTFYEQYF.

The chain uses TRBV7-8 and TRBJ2-3, with 8 bases that match TRBD2. The ends lost 8 bases at V and 2 bases at J; junction bases unmatched: 6. Germline CDR1 and CDR2: SGHVS and FQNEAQ. This CDR3 spans 14 amino acids. The CDR3 region is CASLRLAFTDTQYF. CDR3 in DNA: TGTGCCAGCCTCCGACTAGCGTTCACAGATACGCAGTATTTT. The whole variable domain, filled in from reference TRBV7-8 and TRBJ2-3, reads GAGVSQSPRYKVAKRGQDVALRCDPISGHVSLFWYQQALGQGPEFLTYFQNEAQLDKSGLPSDRFFAERPEGSVSTLKIQRTQQEDSAVYLCASLRLAFTDTQYFGPGTRLTVL.

The chain carries TRBV6-5 and TRBJ2-5; a weak D match, TRBD1 (6 bases). CDR1 is MNHEY and CDR2 is SVGAGI in the germline V gene. The ends were cut back, 1 base at V and 4 bases at J, with 13 bases in the middle. This CDR3 comprises 15 residues. The CDR3 DNA follows: TGTGCCAGCAGTTACTTCCACAGGGTGGGAGAGACCCAGTACTTC. This codes for CASSYFHRVGETQYF.

This clone appeared a few times. This sequence joins TRBV30 and TRBJ1-5; 10 bases map to TRBD1. CDR1 and CDR2 (germline): GTSNPN, SVGIG (reference sequence). The CDR3 runs 12 residues. J gave up 7 bases and V 5 bases, and 2 bases lay outside the gene matches. CDR3 region: CAWGQGEQPQHF. In DNA form, the CDR3 reads TGTGCCTGGGGACAGGGGGAACAGCCCCAGCATTTT.

The V gene is TRBV25-1, the J gene TRBJ2-7, with no clear D. V was cut by 5 bases and J by 4 bases, with 9 bases left in between. CDR1 and CDR2 (germline): MGHDK, SYGVNS. This CDR3 has 12 residues. CDR3 sequence reads: CASSIHTYEQYF. The CDR3 DNA reads as TGTGCCAGCAGTATCCATACTTACGAGCAGTACTTC.

The chain recombines TRBV15 with TRBJ2-7; 10 bases are a match to TRBD1. Germline CDR1 is LNHNV and CDR2 is YYDKDF (reference sequence). Trimming took 1 base from V and 5 from J; bases not matched to a gene: 5. There are 15 residues in the CDR3. DNA for the CDR3: TGTGCCACCAGCAGAGTGGGGACAGGGGAGCACGAGCAGTACTTC. This codes for CATSRVGTGEHEQYF.

This clone was counted only a few times. The gene calls are TRBV28 and TRBJ2-1; D not resolved. Trimming pared 7 bases from V and 7 bases from J, leaving 17 bases between. The CDR3 length is 14 residues. Looked up from germline, CDR1 is MDHEN and CDR2 is SYDVKM. CDR3 sequence (DNA): TGTGCCAGCAACCACCCGTACCCTCGGAATGAGCAGTTCTTC. This encodes CASNHPYPRNEQFF.

In regard to this clone: Different DNA sequences within this sample yield the same CDR3. The rearrangement uses TRBV5-1 and TRBJ2-7; D unclear. The V end lost 0 bases, the J end lost 0 bases, and 7 bases lay between the germline ends. Germline-derived CDR1 and CDR2 are SGHRS and YFSETQ. The CDR3 sequence is 14 residues long. DNA for the CDR3: TGCGCCAGCAGCTTGGCCGGAAGCTCCTACGAGCAGTACTTC. It encodes CASSLAGSSYEQYF.

The chain couples TRBV7-6 to TRBJ2-3, with a weak D call TRBD2 (6 bases). The length of the CDR3 is 16 residues. Germline V CDR1 and CDR2: SGHVS, FNYEAQ. The V end was cut by 0 bases, the J end by 2 bases, with 12 bases between. CDR3 sequence: CASSLAPGGYTDTQYF. CDR3 bases: TGTGCCAGCAGCTTAGCGCCTGGGGGGTACACAGATACGCAGTATTTT.